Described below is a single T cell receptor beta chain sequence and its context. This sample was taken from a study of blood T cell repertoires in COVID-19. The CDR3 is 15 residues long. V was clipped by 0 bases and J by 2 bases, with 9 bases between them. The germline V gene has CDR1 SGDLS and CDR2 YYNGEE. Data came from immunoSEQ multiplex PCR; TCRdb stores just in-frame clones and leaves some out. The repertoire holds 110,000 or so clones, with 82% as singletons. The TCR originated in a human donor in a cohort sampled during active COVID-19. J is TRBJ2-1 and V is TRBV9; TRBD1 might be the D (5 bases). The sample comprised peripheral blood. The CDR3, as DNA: TGTGCCAGCAGCGTAGAAAGGACACCCTACAATGAGCAGTTCTTC. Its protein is CASSVERTPYNEQFF.